This TCR beta chain was sequenced during a study of spatial heterogeneity in lung cancer. The time point is: sample taken at primary tumor resection. Whole RNA was taken from tumor, nontumor lung or frozen PBMC; it was then sequenced unsorted. This clonotype appeared a few times. Its specificity is unknown. Study-level points and caveats: Expanded alpha and beta TCR counts within tumors tracked tumor mutation counts.

All TCR cDNA molecules were individually tagged with a unique molecular identifier. One entry per CDR3 protein results from TCRdb running MiXCR on the 5' RACE reads. The repertoire holds about 27,000 distinct CDR3 sequences, with about 7% as singletons. The specimen was lung tumor tissue, collected at surgery. This clonotype was sampled from a male donor with early-stage non-small cell lung cancer.

CDR3 bases: TGTGCCAGCAGGGGGACAGGGGATCAGCCCCAGCATTTT. Translating gives CASRGTGDQPQHF. The chain couples TRBV2 to TRBJ1-5, with 10 bases identical to TRBD1. The V and J ends lost 6 bases and 5 bases, in that order; junction bases with no gene match: 1. This CDR3 has 13 residues. Germline V gene sequence: CDR1 SNHLY, CDR2 FYNNEI.